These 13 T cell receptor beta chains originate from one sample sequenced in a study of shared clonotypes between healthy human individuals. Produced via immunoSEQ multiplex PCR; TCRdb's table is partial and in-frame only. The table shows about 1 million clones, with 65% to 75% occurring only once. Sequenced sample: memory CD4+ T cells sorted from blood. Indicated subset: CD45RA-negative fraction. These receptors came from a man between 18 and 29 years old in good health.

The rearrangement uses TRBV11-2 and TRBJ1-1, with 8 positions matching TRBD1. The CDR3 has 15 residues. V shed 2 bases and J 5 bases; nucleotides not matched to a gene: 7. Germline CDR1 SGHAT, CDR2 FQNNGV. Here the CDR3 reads CASSLTQGAETEAFF. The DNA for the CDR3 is TGTGCCAGCAGCTTAACGCAGGGGGCGGAAACTGAAGCTTTCTTT.

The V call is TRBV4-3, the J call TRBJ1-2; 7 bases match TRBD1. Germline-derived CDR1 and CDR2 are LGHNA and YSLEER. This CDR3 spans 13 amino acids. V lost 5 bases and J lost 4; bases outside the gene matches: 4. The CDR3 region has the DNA TGCGCCAGCAGCGCGCCAGGGGGCTATGGCTACACCTTC. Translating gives CASSAPGGYGYTF.

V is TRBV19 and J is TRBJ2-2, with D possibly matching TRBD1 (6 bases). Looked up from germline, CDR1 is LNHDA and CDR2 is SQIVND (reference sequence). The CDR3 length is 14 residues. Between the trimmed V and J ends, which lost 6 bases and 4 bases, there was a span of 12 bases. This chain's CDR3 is CASRSLGATGELFF. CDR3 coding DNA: TGTGCCAGTAGATCGTTGGGGGCCACCGGGGAGCTGTTTTTT.

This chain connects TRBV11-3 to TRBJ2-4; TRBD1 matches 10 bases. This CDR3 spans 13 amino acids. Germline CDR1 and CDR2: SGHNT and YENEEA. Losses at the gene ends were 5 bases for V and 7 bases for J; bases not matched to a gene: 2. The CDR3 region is CASSQDRGNIQYF. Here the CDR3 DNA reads TGTGCCAGCAGCCAGGACAGGGGGAACATTCAGTACTTC.

The CDR3 DNA reads TGTGCCAGCAGTATCTACAGCCGGGACAGGGTAAAGGATAGCAATCAGCCCCAGCATTTT. Translating it yields CASSIYSRDRVKDSNQPQHF. This rearrangement joins TRBV28 to TRBJ1-5, with TRBD1 matching over 9 bases. This CDR3 comprises 20 residues. With 5 bases clipped from V and 0 bases from J, the junction kept 17 bases outside the gene matches. Germline values: CDR1 MDHEN, CDR2 SYDVKM.

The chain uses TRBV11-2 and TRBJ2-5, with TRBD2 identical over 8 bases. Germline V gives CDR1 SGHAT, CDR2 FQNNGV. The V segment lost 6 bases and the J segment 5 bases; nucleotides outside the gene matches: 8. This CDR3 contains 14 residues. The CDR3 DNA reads TGTGCCAGCAGTACACGGGGGGGCGGGGAGACCCAGTACTTC. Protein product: CASSTRGGGETQYF.

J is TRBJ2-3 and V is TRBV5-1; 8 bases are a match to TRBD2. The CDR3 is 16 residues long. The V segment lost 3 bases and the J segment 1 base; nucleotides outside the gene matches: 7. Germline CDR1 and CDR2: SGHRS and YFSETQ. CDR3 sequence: CASSSNPSGRTDTQYF. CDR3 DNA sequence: TGCGCCAGCAGCTCCAACCCTAGCGGGCGCACAGATACGCAGTATTTT.

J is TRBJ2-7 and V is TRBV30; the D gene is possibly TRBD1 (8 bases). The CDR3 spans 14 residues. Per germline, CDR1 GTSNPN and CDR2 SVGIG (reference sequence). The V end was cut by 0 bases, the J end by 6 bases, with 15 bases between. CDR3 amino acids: CAWSVASGTGEQYF. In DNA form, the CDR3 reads TGTGCCTGGAGTGTTGCGAGCGGGACAGGCGAGCAGTACTTC.

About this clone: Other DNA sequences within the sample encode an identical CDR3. The DNA for the CDR3 is TGTGCCAGTAGTATTGGTCTGCAGCCCCAGCATTTT. This codes for CASSIGLQPQHF. This chain links TRBV19 with TRBJ1-5; D is ambiguous. Deletions cut 3 bases from V and 7 bases from J, with 7 bases between. Per the germline V gene, CDR1 is LNHDA and CDR2 is SQIVND (reference sequence). The CDR3 length is 12 residues.

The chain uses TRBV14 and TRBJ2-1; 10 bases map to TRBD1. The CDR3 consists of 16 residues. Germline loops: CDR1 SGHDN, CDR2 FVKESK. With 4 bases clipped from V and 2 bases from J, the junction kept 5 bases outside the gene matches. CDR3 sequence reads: CASSPWTGGPYNEQFF. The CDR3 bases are TGTGCCAGCAGCCCCTGGACAGGGGGACCCTACAATGAGCAGTTCTTC.

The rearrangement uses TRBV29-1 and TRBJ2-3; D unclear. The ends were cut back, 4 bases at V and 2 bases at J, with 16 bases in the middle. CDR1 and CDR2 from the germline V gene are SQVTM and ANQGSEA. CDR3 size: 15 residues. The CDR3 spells CSVVRQSLPTDTQYF. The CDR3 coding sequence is TGCAGCGTTGTGAGGCAGAGCCTACCCACAGATACGCAGTATTTT.

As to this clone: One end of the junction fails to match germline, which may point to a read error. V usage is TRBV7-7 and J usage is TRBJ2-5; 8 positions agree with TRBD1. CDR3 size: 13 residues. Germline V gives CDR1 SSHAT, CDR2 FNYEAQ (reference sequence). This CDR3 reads CASSRGLQETQYF. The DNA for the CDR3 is TGTGCTAGCAGCAGGGGGCTTCAAGAGACCCAGTACTTC. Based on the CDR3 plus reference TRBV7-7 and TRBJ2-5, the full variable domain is GAGVSQSPRYKVTKRGQDVTLRCDPISSHATLYWYQQALGQGPEFLTYFNYEAQPDKSGLPSDRFSAERPEGSISTLTIQRTEQRDSAMYRCASSRGLQETQYFGPGTRLLVL.

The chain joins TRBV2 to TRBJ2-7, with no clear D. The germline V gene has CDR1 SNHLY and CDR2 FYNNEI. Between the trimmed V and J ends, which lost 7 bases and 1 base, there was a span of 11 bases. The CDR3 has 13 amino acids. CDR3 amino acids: CASNTLRSYEQYF. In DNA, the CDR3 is TGTGCCAGCAATACACTAAGGTCCTACGAGCAGTACTTC.